The 15 T cell receptor beta chains listed next were all sequenced from one sample in a study of regulatory T cells in long-lasting Graves disease (dated by TCRdb to 2020 to 2022). Libraries were built with multiplex PCR. The instrument was an Illumina HiSeq 4000. iRepertoire HTBI primers and Arm-PCR amplification of CDR3 regions were used to construct TCR beta libraries. The public reads were run again by TCRdb, first through fastp at Q25 and then through MiXCR, and only productive beta chains were kept. Identical CDR3 proteins give one entry, which carries the most common genes and DNA. The sample table records 300,000 to 500,000 distinct CDR3 sequences; roughly 20% of these occur just once. The ten top clones hold more than 20% of the sample. Reading the label with the study, this specimen's time point is: persistent/refractory GD, antithyroid drugs over 5 years with positive TRAb. RNA was extracted from PBMCs in TRIzol for both TCR sequencing and RNA sequencing.

This sample comprised peripheral blood mononuclear cells (PBMCs), obtained when the disease was refractory, from a patient treated with antithyroid drugs. The receptors stem from a female donor with Graves disease.

The table lists this clonotype with many counts. This rearrangement joins TRBV28 to TRBJ1-2, with D possibly TRBD1 on 6 matching bases. This CDR3 contains 12 residues. Germline V gene sequence: CDR1 MDHEN, CDR2 SYDVKM. V was shortened by 10 bases and J by 5 bases, with 14 bases between the two germline ends. The CDR3 DNA reads TGTGCCATCAGGGGCAGGCGATATGGCTACACCTTC. It is translated as CAIRGRRYGYTF.

This clonotype has ten or more counts. V and J are TRBV12-5 and TRBJ1-5; 7 bases line up with TRBD1. The germline gives CDR1 LGHNT, CDR2 FRNRAP. The V and J ends lost 1 base and 1 base, in that order; junction bases with no gene match: 7. This CDR3 is 17 amino acids long. The CDR3 bases are TGTGCTAGTGGTTTGGGGGAGACAGGGAAGAGCAATCAGCCCCAGCATTTT. Its translation is CASGLGETGKSNQPQHF. Using reference TRBV12-5 and TRBJ1-5 for the parts outside the CDR3, the full variable domain is DARVTQTPRHKVTEMGQEVTMRCQPILGHNTVFWYRQTMMQGLELLAYFRNRAPLDDSGMPKDRFSAEMPDATLATLKIQPSEPRDSAVYFCASGLGETGKSNQPQHFGDGTRLSIL.

The chain uses TRBV28 and TRBJ2-7, with TRBD1 matching over 9 bases. J gave up 3 bases and V 11 bases, and 11 bases lay outside the gene matches. Germline V gives CDR1 MDHEN, CDR2 SYDVKM. The CDR3 spans 14 residues. DNA of the CDR3: TGTGCCGTACTCTCCGGGACAGGGCGCTACGAGCAGTACTTC. Its translation: CAVLSGTGRYEQYF. Filled out from reference TRBV28 and TRBJ2-7, the complete variable domain reads DVKVTQSSRYLVKRTGEKVFLECVQDMDHENMFWYRQDPGLGLRLIYFSYDVKMKEKGDIPEGYSVSREKKERFSLILESASTNQTSMYLCAVLSGTGRYEQYFGPGTRLTVT.

The J gene is TRBJ1-1, the V gene TRBV7-9, with a possible D match to TRBD1 (6 bases). The V and J ends lost 6 bases and 0 bases respectively, with 14 bases between them. The CDR3 has 15 amino acids. Germline lookup yields CDR1 SEHNR and CDR2 FQNEAQ (reference sequence). The DNA of the CDR3 is TGTGCCAGCAGTAAGGACAGATCGATGAACACTGAAGCTTTCTTT. Translating it yields CASSKDRSMNTEAFF.

This clonotype was counted a few times. The CDR3: CAWSENSNQPQHF. CDR3 DNA sequence: TGTGCCTGGAGTGAAAATAGCAATCAGCCCCAGCATTTT. This chain connects TRBV30 to TRBJ1-5; D uncertain. V dropped 1 base and J dropped 0 bases, with 4 bases sitting between them. This CDR3 has 13 amino acids. The V gene's germline CDR1 is GTSNPN and CDR2 SVGIG (reference sequence).

The chain carries TRBV10-3 and TRBJ2-1; 14 positions match TRBD2. Germline CDR1 is ENHRY and CDR2 is SYGVKD. The V segment lost 11 bases and the J segment 5 bases; nucleotides outside the gene matches: 5. The CDR3 runs to 14 residues. The CDR3 DNA reads as TGTGCCGTTCGACTAGCGGGAGGGGACAATGAGCAGTTCTTC. It translates to CAVRLAGGDNEQFF.

This clonotype turned up a few times. The chain has TRBV7-2 and TRBJ1-5; tentatively, D is TRBD1 (6 bases). The CDR3 spans 15 residues. Per germline, CDR1 SGHTA and CDR2 FQGNSA. With 5 bases removed from V and 3 bases from J, the gap between germline ends came to 14 bases. CDR3 protein: CASSRETGINQPQHF. The CDR3 nucleotides are TGTGCCAGCAGCAGGGAAACAGGGATCAATCAGCCCCAGCATTTT. The complete variable domain, with remaining parts taken from reference TRBV7-2 and TRBJ1-5, reads GAGVSQSPSNKVTEKGKDVELRCDPISGHTALYWYRQSLGQGLEFLIYFQGNSAPDKSGLPSDRFSAERTGGSVSTLTIQRTQQEDSAVYLCASSRETGINQPQHFGDGTRLSIL.

Many counts were recorded for this clonotype. The chain has TRBV28 and TRBJ2-7; 8 positions agree with TRBD1. V was clipped by 1 base and J by 5 bases; unmatched bases: 4. Germline V gives CDR1 MDHEN, CDR2 SYDVKM. The CDR3 runs to 14 residues. The CDR3, as DNA: TGTGCCAGCAGTTTATACGTCAGGGGGCACGAGCAGTACTTC. Amino acids: CASSLYVRGHEQYF. The variable domain in full, completed from reference TRBV28 and TRBJ2-7, reads DVKVTQSSRYLVKRTGEKVFLECVQDMDHENMFWYRQDPGLGLRLIYFSYDVKMKEKGDIPEGYSVSREKKERFSLILESASTNQTSMYLCASSLYVRGHEQYFGPGTRLTVT.

The chain uses TRBV6-1 and TRBJ1-2, with TRBD1 matching over 10 bases. Germline values: CDR1 MNHNS, CDR2 SASEGT. The ends lost 7 bases at V and 3 bases at J; junction bases unmatched: 2. The CDR3 is 13 residues long. The CDR3 DNA is TGTGCCAGCAAAGGGACAGGGGACTATGGCTACACCTTC. Translation gives CASKGTGDYGYTF.

V usage is TRBV30 and J usage is TRBJ2-1, with D tentatively TRBD2 (7 bases). The germline CDR1 and CDR2 sequences are GTSNPN and SVGIG (reference sequence). Between the trimmed V and J ends, which lost 7 bases and 8 bases, there was a span of 18 bases. The CDR3 loop spans 13 amino acids. The CDR3 nucleotides read TGTGCCTCCTCGGGGGGCCGCATCGATGAGCAGTTCTTC. Protein sequence: CASSGGRIDEQFF.

J is TRBJ1-6 and V is TRBV30; a weak D match, TRBD1 (5 bases). Per germline, CDR1 GTSNPN and CDR2 SVGIG (reference sequence). The CDR3 length is 14 residues. V was shortened by 4 bases and J by 7 bases, with 14 bases between the two germline ends. The chain's CDR3 is CAWTRGLRNSPLHF. The CDR3 region has the DNA TGTGCCTGGACACGGGGCCTAAGGAATTCACCCCTCCACTTT.

This clonotype was observed a handful of times. The chain recombines TRBV24-1 with TRBJ1-6; the D is unclear. The CDR3 sequence is 12 residues long. Germline-derived CDR1 and CDR2 are KGHDR and SFDVKD. Trimming removed 8 bases at V and 4 bases at J, with 5 bases between. The CDR3 sequence is CATNTYNSPLHF. The CDR3 DNA is TGTGCCACCAATACTTATAATTCACCCCTCCACTTT.

This clonotype has more than one count but fewer than ten. The chain combines TRBV25-1 with TRBJ2-2, with 9 bases aligning to TRBD1. Trimming cost V 5 bases and J 6 bases; bases outside gene matches: 7. This CDR3 has 15 residues. Germline V gene data show CDR1 as MGHDK and CDR2 as SYGVNS. CDR3 residues: CASSPRDRDAGELFF. DNA for the CDR3: TGTGCCAGCAGTCCCCGGGACAGGGACGCCGGGGAGCTGTTTTTT.

V gene TRBV7-9 combines with J gene TRBJ2-7; TRBD2 aligns across 7 bases. The DNA end favors TRBJ2-1, so the J call may be wrong. Germline CDR1 and CDR2: SEHNR and FQNEAQ (reference sequence). The CDR3 contains 17 residues. CDR3: CASSSRGGGDGSDEQFF. The CDR3 DNA reads TGTGCCAGCAGCTCCCGCGGGGGTGGGGACGGAAGCGATGAGCAGTTCTTC.

The sample holds a few counts of this clonotype. V is TRBV6-2 or TRBV6-3 and J is TRBJ1-1; tentatively, D is TRBD1 (6 bases). The V and J ends lost 6 bases and 1 base respectively, with 21 bases between them. Germline CDR1 MNHEY, CDR2 SVGEGT. This CDR3 spans 17 amino acids. The CDR3 loop is CASSLTVTTGTNTEAFF. The CDR3, as DNA: TGTGCCAGCAGCCTTACTGTTACGACAGGCACGAACACTGAAGCTTTCTTT.